This T cell receptor beta chain was documented in a study of siplizumab effects on memory and regulatory T cells. CDR1 and CDR2 (germline): MNHEY, SMNVEV (reference sequence). Trimming took 2 bases from V and 2 from J, leaving 10 bases between them. The length of the CDR3 is 14 residues. Sequenced by immunoSEQ multiplex PCR; TCRdb stores in-frame clones only, minus some. The repertoire holds roughly 40,000 clones, with roughly 90% as singletons. As regards this clone: Its matching antigen is unknown.

Notes on the study in general: In unstimulated cells, naive T cells appeared more diverse than memory T cells and seemed major alloresponse contributors. In roughly 75-96% of proliferating CD4+ or CD8+ clones, a naive or memory phenotype could not be assigned.

This chain connects TRBV27 to TRBJ2-7; D remains unclear. Sequencing input: naive CD4+ T cells sorted from blood. The TCR originated in a human donor in good health. CDR3 protein: CASSLIAGTYEQYF. CDR3 DNA sequence: TGTGCCAGCAGTTTAATCGCAGGCACCTACGAGCAGTACTTC.